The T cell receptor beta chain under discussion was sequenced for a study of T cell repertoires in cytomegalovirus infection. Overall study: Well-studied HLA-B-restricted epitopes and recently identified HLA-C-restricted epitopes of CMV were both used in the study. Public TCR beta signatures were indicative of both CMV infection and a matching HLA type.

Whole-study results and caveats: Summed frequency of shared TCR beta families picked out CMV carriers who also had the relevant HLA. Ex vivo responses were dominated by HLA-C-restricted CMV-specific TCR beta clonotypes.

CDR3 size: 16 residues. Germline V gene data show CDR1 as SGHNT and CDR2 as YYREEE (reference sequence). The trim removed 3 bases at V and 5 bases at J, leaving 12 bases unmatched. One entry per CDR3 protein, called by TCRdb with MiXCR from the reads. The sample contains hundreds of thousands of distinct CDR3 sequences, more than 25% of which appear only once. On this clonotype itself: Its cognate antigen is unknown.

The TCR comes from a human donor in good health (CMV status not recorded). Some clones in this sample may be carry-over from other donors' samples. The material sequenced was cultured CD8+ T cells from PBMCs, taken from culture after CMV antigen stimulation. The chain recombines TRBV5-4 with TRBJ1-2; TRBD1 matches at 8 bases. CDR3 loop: CASSWARTGGTYGYTF. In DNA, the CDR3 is TGTGCCAGCAGCTGGGCCCGAACAGGGGGAACGTATGGCTACACCTTC. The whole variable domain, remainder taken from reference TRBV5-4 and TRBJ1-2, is ETGVTQSPTHLIKTRGQQVTLRCSSQSGHNTVSWYQQALGQGPQFIFQYYREEENGRGNFPPRFSGLQFPNYSSELNVNALELDDSALYLCASSWARTGGTYGYTFGSGTRLTVV.